This T cell receptor beta chain was recovered during a study of blood T cell repertoires in COVID-19. About the research overall: Nucleic acid was either cDNA or gDNA, and it came from T cells, B-cell-depleted T cells, or PBMCs.

Original handling: For nucleated cells, counts were estimated from reference gene primer amplification. Sequenced by immunoSEQ multiplex PCR; TCRdb stores in-frame clones only, minus some. The V and J calls and clone size are taken from that table; D and trimming were inferred from the DNA. The data contain under 250,000 clones, approximately 85% of them singletons. Everyone who took part was roughly 18 to 100 years old, and they came from 24 US areas. In assigning cohorts, the study relied on participant-reported clinical history. Germline lookup yields CDR1 SGHTA and CDR2 FQGNSA. V lost 0 bases, J lost 6 bases, and 8 bases lay in between. There are 13 residues in the CDR3.

This chain joins TRBV7-2 and TRBJ2-5; unclear D gene. The sample taken for sequencing was PBMCs or T cells enriched from blood (not recorded which). The source of this sequence is a woman between 50 and 59 years old with acute COVID-19. The DNA of the CDR3 is TGTGCCAGCAGCTTAGCGGGCCTCCAGACCCAGTACTTC. Amino acids: CASSLAGLQTQYF.